This T cell receptor (beta chain) was sequenced for a study of metastatic and nonmetastatic thyroid tumors. The V and J ends lost 5 bases and 4 bases respectively, with 18 bases between them. The germline CDR1 and CDR2 sequences are LNHDA and SQIVND (reference sequence). This CDR3 comprises 15 residues. Using MiXCR, TCRdb re-called clones from the PCR reads. The table lists about 82,000 clones, roughly an eighth of them singletons. Concerning this clone itself: Being one base from a much bigger clone, this may be a read error.

No treatment of any kind had been given to any patient before thyroid surgery. Input material: tumor tissue. The chain recombines TRBV19 with TRBJ2-7; maybe TRBD2 (6 bases). The receptor comes from a female donor with papillary thyroid cancer or a benign thyroid nodule (not recorded which). Some clones in this sample may be carry-over from other donors' samples. CDR3 DNA sequence: TGTGCCAGTAGTCCGCCAGGACTATGTACTTACGAGCAGTACTTC. Protein sequence: CASSPPGLCTYEQYF. Combining the CDR3 with reference TRBV19 and TRBJ2-7 gives the whole variable domain DGGITQSPKYLFRKEGQNVTLSCEQNLNHDAMYWYRQDPGQGLRLIYYSQIVNDFQKGDIAEGYSVSREKKESFPLTVTSAQKNPTAFYLCASSPPGLCTYEQYFGPGTRLTVT.